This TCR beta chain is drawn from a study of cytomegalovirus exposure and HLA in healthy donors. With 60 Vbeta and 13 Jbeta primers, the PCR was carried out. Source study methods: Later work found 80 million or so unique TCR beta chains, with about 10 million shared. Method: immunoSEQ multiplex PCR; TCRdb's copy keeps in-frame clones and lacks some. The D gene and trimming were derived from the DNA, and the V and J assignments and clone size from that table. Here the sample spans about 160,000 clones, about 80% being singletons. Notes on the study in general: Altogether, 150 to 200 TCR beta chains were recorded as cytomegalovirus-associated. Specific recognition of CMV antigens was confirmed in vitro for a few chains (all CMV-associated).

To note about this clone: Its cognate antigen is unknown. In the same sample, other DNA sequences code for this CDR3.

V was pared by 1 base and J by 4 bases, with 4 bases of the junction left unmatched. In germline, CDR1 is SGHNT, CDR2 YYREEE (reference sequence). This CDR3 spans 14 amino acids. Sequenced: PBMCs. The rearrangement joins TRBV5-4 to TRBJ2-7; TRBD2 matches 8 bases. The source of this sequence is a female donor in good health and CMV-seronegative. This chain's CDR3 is CASSLSRGAYEQYF. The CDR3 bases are TGTGCCAGCAGCTTGTCGCGGGGGGCATACGAGCAGTACTTC. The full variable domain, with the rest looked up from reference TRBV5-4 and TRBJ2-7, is ETGVTQSPTHLIKTRGQQVTLRCSSQSGHNTVSWYQQALGQGPQFIFQYYREEENGRGNFPPRFSGLQFPNYSSELNVNALELDDSALYLCASSLSRGAYEQYFGPGTRLTVT.